Presented here are 5 T cell receptor beta chains from one specimen sequenced in a study of T cells in Graves' hyperthyroidism and ophthalmopathy. The source material, RNA transcripts, was used to amplify TCR beta CDR3 regions. TCR CDR3 underwent first-round RT-PCR with the HTBI primer set. Via MiXCR, TCRdb re-called the multiplex PCR reads, giving one row per CDR3 protein. The table records around 370,000 distinct CDR3 sequences, around 18% of them present only once. Material for sequencing was blood. All receptors derive from a man younger than 35 with Graves' ophthalmopathy.

This clonotype was detected many times. The chain joins TRBV27 to TRBJ1-5; TRBD1 matches 9 bases. The CDR3 has 17 residues. The junction had 9 bases not matched to a gene; V was cut back by 6 bases and J by 0 bases. Germline V lookup: CDR1 MNHEY, CDR2 SMNVEV (reference sequence). The CDR3 coding sequence is TGTGCCAGCAGACCTGGACAGGGGCAGGGTAGCAATCAGCCCCAGCATTTT. Its translation is CASRPGQGQGSNQPQHF.

At least ten counts were recorded for this clonotype. The CDR3 region is CASSRSTWETQYF. DNA of the CDR3: TGTGCCAGCAGTAGGAGTACTTGGGAGACCCAGTACTTC. The rearrangement joins TRBV6-1 to TRBJ2-5; D call uncertain. The germline V and J ends were trimmed by 5 bases and 5 bases, with 12 bases remaining between them. Germline lookup yields CDR1 MNHNS and CDR2 SASEGT. The CDR3 contains 13 residues.

In the case of this clonotype: Since a much larger clone is just one base distant, this may be a read error. The chain recombines TRBV7-3 with TRBJ1-5, with D unclear. Germline V lookup: CDR1 SGHTA, CDR2 FQGTGA. This CDR3 contains 14 residues. Trimming took off 2 bases at V and 6 bases at J, with 11 bases between the two ends. This chain's CDR3 is CASSLGPGSQPQHF. The CDR3 DNA reads as TGTGCCAGCAGCTTAGGGCCAGGTAGTCAGCCCCAGCATTTT.

For this clonotype: A much larger clone lies a single base off, so this may be a read error. CDR3 protein: CATSEPGEDGEAFF. The CDR3 DNA sequence: TGTGCCACCAGTGAACCAGGGGAGGATGGTGAAGCTTTCTTT. The chain is built from TRBV24-1 and TRBJ1-1, with a weak D call TRBD1 (6 bases). Per the germline V gene, CDR1 is KGHDR and CDR2 is SFDVKD. The CDR3 consists of 14 residues. Trimming left V 4 bases short and J 7 bases short, with 15 bases between.

The table lists this clonotype with many counts. This chain connects TRBV5-1 to TRBJ2-1; TRBD2 agrees at 7 bases. The CDR3 extends over 15 amino acids. Germline-derived CDR1 and CDR2 are SGHRS and YFSETQ. Trimming at V came to 3 bases and at J to 4 bases, leaving 7 bases not matched to a gene. The CDR3 region is CASSSDGGTYNEQFF. The CDR3 DNA is TGCGCCAGCAGCTCAGACGGGGGGACTTACAATGAGCAGTTCTTC.